Described below is a single T cell receptor beta chain sequence and its context. Germline is not matched at one junction end, which may reflect a read error. TCR beta CDR3 amplification used RNA transcripts. HTBI primers were employed in first-round RT-PCR, then a second-round multiplex PCR followed. Using its own MiXCR run on the multiplex PCR reads, TCRdb lists one record per CDR3 protein. In the table there are around 600,000 distinct CDR3 sequences, over 40% of which are singletons. This entry is derived from a study of Graves' ophthalmopathy and Graves' hyperthyroidism. Overall study context: Untreated patients at initial diagnosis provided peripheral blood.

Ophthalmopathy-affected donors exhibited moderate-to-severe activity, CAS ≥3, NOSPECS ≥4, and duration under 3 months. Clinical symptoms and serum thyroxine were used for diagnosis; TRAb, thyroid ultrasound and orbital computed tomography were also relied on. The authors used Ficoll-Paque density gradient centrifugation to separate PBMCs. The input was around 9 ml of fresh peripheral blood. The sequencing input was peripheral blood. This clonotype originated in an adult man with Graves' ophthalmopathy.

CDR3 DNA: TGTGCCACCAGTGACCATCGGGACGTAGCCTACAGTGAGCAGTTCTTC. This codes for CATSDHRDVAYSEQFF. The chain carries TRBV24-1 and TRBJ2-1; D is tentatively TRBD1 or TRBD2 (5 bases each). In germline, CDR1 is KGHDR, CDR2 SFDVKD. CDR3 length: 16 amino acids.